This section outlines one TCR beta chain sequence together with its context. Its specificity is not known. This specimen comes from a study of cytotoxic CD8 clonotypes in ibrutinib-treated CLL. Sequenced by immunoSEQ multiplex PCR; TCRdb stores in-frame clones only, minus some. The sample has more than 200,000 clones, about three quarters seen once. Study outcomes and limitations: Sampling times, which were not matched between the groups, differed between sustained-remission patients and progressing patients. Clonality went up at the time of ibrutinib response, stayed stable in sustained remission, and later dropped back toward its baseline level at progression. Public clonotypes were uncommon and contracted or stayed stable on treatment.

This sequence was found in a human donor with chronic lymphocytic leukemia. The sample here was PBMCs, taken after 24 months of ibrutinib treatment.

The chain's CDR3 is CAALPGTGAYTEAFF. DNA for the CDR3: TGTGCCGCCCTCCCGGGTACAGGGGCCTACACTGAAGCTTTCTTT. The chain has TRBV6-1 and TRBJ1-1; the match to TRBD1 covers 7 bases. The CDR3 is made up of 15 amino acids. Germline loops: CDR1 MNHNS, CDR2 SASEGT. With 11 bases clipped from V and 3 bases from J, the junction kept 15 bases outside the gene matches.